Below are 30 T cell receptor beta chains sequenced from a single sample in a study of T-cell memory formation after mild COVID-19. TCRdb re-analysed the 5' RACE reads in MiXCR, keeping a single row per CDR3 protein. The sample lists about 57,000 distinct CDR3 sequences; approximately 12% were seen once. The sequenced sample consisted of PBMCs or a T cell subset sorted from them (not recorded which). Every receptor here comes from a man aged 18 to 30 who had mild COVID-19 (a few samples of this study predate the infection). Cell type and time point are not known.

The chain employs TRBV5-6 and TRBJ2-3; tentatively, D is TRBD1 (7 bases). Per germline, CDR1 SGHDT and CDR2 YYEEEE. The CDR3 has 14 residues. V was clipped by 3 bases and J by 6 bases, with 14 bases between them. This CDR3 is CASSWGRGADTQYF. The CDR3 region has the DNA TGTGCCAGCAGCTGGGGCAGGGGGGCTGATACGCAGTATTTT.

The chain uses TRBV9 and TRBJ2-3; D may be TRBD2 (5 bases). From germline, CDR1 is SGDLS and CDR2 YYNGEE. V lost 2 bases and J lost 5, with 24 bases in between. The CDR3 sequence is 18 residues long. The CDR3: CASSVGVPEGILGDTQYF. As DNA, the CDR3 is TGTGCCAGCAGCGTTGGGGTACCTGAGGGAATACTGGGAGATACGCAGTATTTT.

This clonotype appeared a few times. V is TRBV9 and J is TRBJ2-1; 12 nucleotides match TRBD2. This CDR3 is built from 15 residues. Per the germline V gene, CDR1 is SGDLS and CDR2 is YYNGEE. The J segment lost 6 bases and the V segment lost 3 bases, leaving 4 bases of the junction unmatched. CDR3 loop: CASSAPGLAGNEQFF. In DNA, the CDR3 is TGTGCCAGCAGCGCCCCGGGACTAGCGGGCAATGAGCAGTTCTTC.

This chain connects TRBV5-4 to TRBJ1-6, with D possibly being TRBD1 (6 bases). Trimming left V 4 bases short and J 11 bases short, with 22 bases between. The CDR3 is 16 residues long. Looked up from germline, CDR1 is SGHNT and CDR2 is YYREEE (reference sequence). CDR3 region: CASSAGQGTTLTPLHF. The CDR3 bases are TGTGCCAGCAGCGCTGGGCAGGGGACCACATTGACACCCCTCCACTTT.

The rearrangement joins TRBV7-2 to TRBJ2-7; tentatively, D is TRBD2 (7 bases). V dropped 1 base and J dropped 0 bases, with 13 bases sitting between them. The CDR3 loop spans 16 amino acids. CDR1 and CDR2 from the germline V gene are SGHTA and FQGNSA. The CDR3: CASSLVGGPSSYEQYF. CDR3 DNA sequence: TGTGCCAGCAGCTTAGTGGGGGGGCCTAGCTCCTACGAGCAGTACTTC.

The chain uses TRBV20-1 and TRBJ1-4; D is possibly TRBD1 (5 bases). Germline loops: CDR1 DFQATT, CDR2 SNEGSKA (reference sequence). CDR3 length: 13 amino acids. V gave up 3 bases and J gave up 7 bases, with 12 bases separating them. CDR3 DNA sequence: TGCAGTGCTAGGAGATGGGGCGCTGAAAAACTGTTTTTT. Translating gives CSARRWGAEKLFF.

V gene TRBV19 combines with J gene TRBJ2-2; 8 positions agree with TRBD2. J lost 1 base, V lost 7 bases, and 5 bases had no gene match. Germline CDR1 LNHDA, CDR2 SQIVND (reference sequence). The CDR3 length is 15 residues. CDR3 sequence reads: CASMRSGGNTGELFF. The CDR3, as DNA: TGTGCCAGTATGAGGAGCGGGGGGAACACCGGGGAGCTGTTTTTT.

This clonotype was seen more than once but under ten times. The CDR3 coding sequence is TGTGCCAGCAGCCAAGTTCGGATCGCTGGCTACACCTTC. This encodes CASSQVRIAGYTF. The chain has TRBV14 and TRBJ1-2; D ambiguous. The length of the CDR3 is 13 residues. The V and J ends lost 1 base and 7 bases respectively, with 10 bases between them. Germline V gene sequence: CDR1 SGHDN, CDR2 FVKESK.

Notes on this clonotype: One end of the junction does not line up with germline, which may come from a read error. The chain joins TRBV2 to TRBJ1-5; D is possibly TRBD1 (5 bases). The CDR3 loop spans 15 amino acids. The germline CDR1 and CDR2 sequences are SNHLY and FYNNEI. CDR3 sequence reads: CASSPSGGSHQPQHF. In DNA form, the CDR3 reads TGTGCCAGCAGCCCCTCGGGGGGTAGCCATCAGCCCCAGCATTTT.

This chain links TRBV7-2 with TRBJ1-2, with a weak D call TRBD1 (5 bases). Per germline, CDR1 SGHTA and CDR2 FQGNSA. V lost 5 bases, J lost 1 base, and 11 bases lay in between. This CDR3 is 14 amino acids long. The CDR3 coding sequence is TGTGCCAGCAGCCTACGGGACCTTAACTATGGCTACACCTTC. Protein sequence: CASSLRDLNYGYTF.

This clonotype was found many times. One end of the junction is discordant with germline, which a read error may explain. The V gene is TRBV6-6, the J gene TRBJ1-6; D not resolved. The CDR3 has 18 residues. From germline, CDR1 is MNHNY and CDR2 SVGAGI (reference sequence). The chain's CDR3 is CASSYSPGQDPDNSPLHF. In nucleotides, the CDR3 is TGTGCCAGCAGCTACTCTCCGGGCCAAGACCCGGACAATTCACCCCTCCACTTT.

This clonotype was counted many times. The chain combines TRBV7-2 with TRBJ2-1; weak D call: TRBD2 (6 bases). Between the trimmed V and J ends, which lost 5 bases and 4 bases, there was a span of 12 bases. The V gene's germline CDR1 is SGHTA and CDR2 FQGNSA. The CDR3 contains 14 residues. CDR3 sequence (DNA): TGTGCCAGCAGCCCCGGTGGGGGGTACAATGAGCAGTTCTTC. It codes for CASSPGGGYNEQFF.

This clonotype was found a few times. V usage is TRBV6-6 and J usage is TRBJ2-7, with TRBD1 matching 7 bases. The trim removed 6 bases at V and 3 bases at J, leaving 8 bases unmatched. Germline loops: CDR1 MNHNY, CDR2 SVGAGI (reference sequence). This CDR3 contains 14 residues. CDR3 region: CASRATGQNYEQYF. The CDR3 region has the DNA TGTGCCAGCAGGGCAACGGGACAGAACTACGAGCAGTACTTC.

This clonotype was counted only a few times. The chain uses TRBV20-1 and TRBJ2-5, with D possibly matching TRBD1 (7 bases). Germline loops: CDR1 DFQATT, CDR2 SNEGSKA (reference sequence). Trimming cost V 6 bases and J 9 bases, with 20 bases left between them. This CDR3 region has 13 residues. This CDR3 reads CSARGRGAPAQYF. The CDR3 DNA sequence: TGCAGTGCGAGGGGCAGGGGGGCCCCGGCCCAGTACTTC.

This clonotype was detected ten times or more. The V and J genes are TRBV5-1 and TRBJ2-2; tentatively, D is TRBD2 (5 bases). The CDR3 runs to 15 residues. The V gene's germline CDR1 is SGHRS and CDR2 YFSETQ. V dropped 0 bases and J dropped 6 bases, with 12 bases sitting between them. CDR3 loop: CASSLDPGLAGELFF. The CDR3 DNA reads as TGCGCCAGCAGCTTGGACCCGGGATTGGCCGGGGAGCTGTTTTTT.

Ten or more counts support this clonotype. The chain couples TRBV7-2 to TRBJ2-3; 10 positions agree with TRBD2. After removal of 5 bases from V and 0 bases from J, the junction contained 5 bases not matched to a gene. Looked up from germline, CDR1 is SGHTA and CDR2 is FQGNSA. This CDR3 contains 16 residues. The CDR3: CASSTTSGRSTDTQYF. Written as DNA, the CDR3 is TGTGCCAGCAGCACGACTAGCGGGCGTAGCACAGATACGCAGTATTTT.

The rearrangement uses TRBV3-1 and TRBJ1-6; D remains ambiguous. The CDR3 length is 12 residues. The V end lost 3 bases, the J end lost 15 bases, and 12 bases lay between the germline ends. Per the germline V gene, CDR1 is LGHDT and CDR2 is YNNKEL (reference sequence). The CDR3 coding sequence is TGTGCCAGCAGCCACTATAGTTCCCTCCTCCACTTT. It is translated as CASSHYSSLLHF. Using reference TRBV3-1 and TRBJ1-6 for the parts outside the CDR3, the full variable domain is DTAVSQTPKYLVTQMGNDKSIKCEQNLGHDTMYWYKQDSKKFLKIMFSYNNKELIINETVPNRFSPKSPDKAHLNLHINSLELGDSAVYFCASSHYSSLLHFGNGTRLTVT.

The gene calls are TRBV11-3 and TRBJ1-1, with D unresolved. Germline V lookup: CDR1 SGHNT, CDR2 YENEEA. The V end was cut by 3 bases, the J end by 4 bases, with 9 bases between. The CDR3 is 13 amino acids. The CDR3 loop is CASSLSPSTEAFF. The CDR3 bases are TGTGCCAGCAGCTTGAGCCCCAGCACTGAAGCTTTCTTT.

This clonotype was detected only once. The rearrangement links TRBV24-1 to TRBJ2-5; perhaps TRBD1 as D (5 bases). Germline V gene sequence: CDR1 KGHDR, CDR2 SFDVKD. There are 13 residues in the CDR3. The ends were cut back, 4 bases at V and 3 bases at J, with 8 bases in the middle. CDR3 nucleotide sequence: TGTGCCACCAGTGACCAGGACAAAGAGACCCAGTACTTC. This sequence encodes CATSDQDKETQYF.

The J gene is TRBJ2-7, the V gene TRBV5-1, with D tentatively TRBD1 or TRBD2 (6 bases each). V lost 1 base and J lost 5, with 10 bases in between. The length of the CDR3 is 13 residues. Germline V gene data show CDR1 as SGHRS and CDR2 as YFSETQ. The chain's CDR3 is CASSLNGGDEQYV. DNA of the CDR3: TGCGCCAGCAGCTTGAACGGGGGCGACGAGCAGTACGTC.

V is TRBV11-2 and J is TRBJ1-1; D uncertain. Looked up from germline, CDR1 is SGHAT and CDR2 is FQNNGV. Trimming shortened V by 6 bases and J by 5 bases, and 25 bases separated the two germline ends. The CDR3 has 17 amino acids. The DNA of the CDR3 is TGTGCCAGCAGTCATTACAGCGGCCCCGGGAGAGGGACTGAAGCTTTCTTT. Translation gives CASSHYSGPGRGTEAFF.

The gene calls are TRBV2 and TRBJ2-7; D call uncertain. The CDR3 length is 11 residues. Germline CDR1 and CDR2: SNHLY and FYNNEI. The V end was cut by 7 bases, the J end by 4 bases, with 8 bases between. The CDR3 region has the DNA TGTGCCAGCACCGTAGGGTACGAGCAGTACTTC. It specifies CASTVGYEQYF. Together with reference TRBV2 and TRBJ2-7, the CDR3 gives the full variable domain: EPEVTQTPSHQVTQMGQEVILRCVPISNHLYFYWYRQILGQKVEFLVSFYNNEISEKSEIFDDQFSVERPDGSNFTLKIRSTKLEDSAMYFCASTVGYEQYFGPGTRLTVT.

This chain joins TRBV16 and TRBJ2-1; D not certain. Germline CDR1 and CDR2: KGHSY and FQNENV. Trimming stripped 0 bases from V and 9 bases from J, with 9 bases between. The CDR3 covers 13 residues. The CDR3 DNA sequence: TGTGCCAGCAGCCAATCACAACTGTTTGAGCAGTTCTTC. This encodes CASSQSQLFEQFF.

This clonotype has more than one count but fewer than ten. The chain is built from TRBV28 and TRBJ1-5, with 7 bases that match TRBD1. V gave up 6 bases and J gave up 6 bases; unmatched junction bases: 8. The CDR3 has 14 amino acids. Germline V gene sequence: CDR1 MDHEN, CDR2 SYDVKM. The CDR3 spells CASRGTTGSQPQHF. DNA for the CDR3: TGTGCCAGCAGAGGAACGACAGGGAGTCAGCCCCAGCATTTT.

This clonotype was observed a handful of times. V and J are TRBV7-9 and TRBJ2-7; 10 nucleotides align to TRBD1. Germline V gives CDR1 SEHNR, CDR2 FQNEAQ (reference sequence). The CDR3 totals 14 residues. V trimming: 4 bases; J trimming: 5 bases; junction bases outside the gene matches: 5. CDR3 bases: TGTGCCAGCAGCTGGGGACAGGGGATAAACGAGCAGTACGTC. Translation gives CASSWGQGINEQYV.

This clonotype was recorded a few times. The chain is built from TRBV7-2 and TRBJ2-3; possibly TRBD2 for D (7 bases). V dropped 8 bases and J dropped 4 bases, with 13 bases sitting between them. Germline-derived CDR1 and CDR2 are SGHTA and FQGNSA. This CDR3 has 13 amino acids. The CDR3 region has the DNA TGTGCCAGCCGGGGGGCTAGCCCAGATACGCAGTATTTT. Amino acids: CASRGASPDTQYF.

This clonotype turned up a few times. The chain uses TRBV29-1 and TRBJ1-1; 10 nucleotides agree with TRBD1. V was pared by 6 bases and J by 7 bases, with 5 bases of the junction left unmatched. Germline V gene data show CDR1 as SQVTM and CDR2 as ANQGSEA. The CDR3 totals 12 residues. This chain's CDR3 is CSVGTGAGEAFF. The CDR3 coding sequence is TGCAGCGTCGGGACAGGGGCAGGTGAAGCTTTCTTT.

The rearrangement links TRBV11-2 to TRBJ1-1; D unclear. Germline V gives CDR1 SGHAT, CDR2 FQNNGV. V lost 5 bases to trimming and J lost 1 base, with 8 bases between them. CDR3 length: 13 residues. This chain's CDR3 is CASSAHENTEAFF. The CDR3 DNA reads TGTGCCAGCAGCGCACACGAGAACACTGAAGCTTTCTTT.

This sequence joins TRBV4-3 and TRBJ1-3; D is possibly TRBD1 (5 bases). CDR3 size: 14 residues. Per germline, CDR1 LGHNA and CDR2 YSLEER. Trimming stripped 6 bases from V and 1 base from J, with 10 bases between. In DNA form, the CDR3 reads TGCGCCAGCAGTTCCGGGGGGTCTGGAAACACCATATATTTT. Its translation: CASSSGGSGNTIYF.

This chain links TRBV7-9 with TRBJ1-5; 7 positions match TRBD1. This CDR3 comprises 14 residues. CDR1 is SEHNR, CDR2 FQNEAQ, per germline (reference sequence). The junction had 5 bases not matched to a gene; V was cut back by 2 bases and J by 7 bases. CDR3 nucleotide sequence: TGTGCCAGCAGCTTAAGTGAGGGGGCGCAGCCCCAGCATTTT. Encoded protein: CASSLSEGAQPQHF.